This T cell receptor beta chain was observed in a study of beta chain features in type 1 diabetes (dated by TCRdb to between 2018 and 2020). Some background on the complete study: Mean age, gender distribution, total cell number and subset yield were not different between patients and healthy donors. A total of 85 million to 140 million sorted cells were examined across all samples, and the number of cells per subset was strongly correlated with RNA yield. The study compared the TCRB repertoires of sorted circulating CD4+ T cell subsets in recently diagnosed type 1 diabetes patients with those in matched healthy donors. Regulatory and stem cell-like memory subsets were obtained from only 8 patients and about eight healthy donors, while naive and central memory subsets were obtained from all 30 or so donors.

The full study reports these points: Naive, central memory and regulatory TCRB repertoires appeared to be more similar among patients than among healthy donors. Sequencing cDNA rather than genomic DNA could over-represent highly expressing activated cells, although activation and CD3 levels did not differ between groups. At VDJ recombination sites, patients with type 1 diabetes made fewer insertions and deleted more nucleotides, a pattern implying thymic rearrangement abnormalities. A moderate but significant shortening of TCRB CDR3 length was observed in type 1 diabetes patients in all four CD4+ subsets. Shorter templates might be favored by PCR, yet because patient and control samples were amplified and corrected together, any such skew would affect both groups equally. Because the HLA sub-analyses included only small numbers of individuals, any influence of HLA type on TCRB rearrangement was left unresolved.

The High Capacity cDNA Reverse Transcription Kit was used to reverse transcribe all of the isolated RNA, meaning that expressed TCRB transcripts were what got sequenced. Naive, central memory and regulatory T cell samples underwent deep immunoSEQ sequencing, averaging approximately 3.5 million total reads per sample. Sorted cells were lysed in RLT buffer and RNA was extracted with DNase-treated RNeasy Micro or Mini kits, depending on cell number. To prevent cross-contamination, each cell subset was processed individually, whereas patient and healthy donor samples were processed jointly. Using the immunoSEQ multiplex PCR, TCRB sequences were amplified from cDNA into 87-bp fragments spanning the CDR3 region. The amplicons were sequenced using the Illumina HiSeq platform. As for the original processing: PCR bias was corrected computationally using synthetic template baselines, and reads within Hamming distance 2 were collapsed, with unmergeable singletons discarded. Reads were aligned against IMGT to assign V, D and J genes, CDR3 length and insertions or deletions at six rearrangement sites. Within each subset, clonotype counts were normalized to the number of sorted cells before true diversity and Gini coefficients were calculated with the tcR R package. Repertoire sharing was quantified using the overlap coefficient calculated on TCRB nucleotide sequences. Imported from immuneACCESS, the table was reduced by TCRdb to in-frame sequences with V and J called. These copies leave out some clones; in studies compared against another copy, an unresolved V gene accounts for under half, and the cause of the remainder is not known. The V and J calls and clone size are taken from that table; D and trimming were inferred from the DNA. The sample profile shows about 240,000 clones; about 25% of them were found once. The ten largest clonotypes hold roughly 4% of the sample.

Based on the germline V gene, the CDR1 and CDR2 sequences are SGHAT and FQNNGV. The germline V and J ends show losses of 5 bases and 1 base respectively, and no gene match explains 9 bases of the junction. The CDR3 measures 18 amino acids from cysteine to phenylalanine. The CDR3 DNA has 54 bases and is translated from base 1. A single peripheral blood draw of around 100 mL on average was collected from each donor into heparinised tubes. A BD FACSAria II was used to sort naive, central memory, regulatory and stem cell-like memory CD4+ T cells with a panel that included CD45RO, CCR7, CD25, CD127, CD95 and CD27. Purity was above 98% for every sorted population. PBMCs were separated immediately by Lymphoprep density gradient centrifugation and were stained directly, without being cultured. Samples were stained and sorted in pairs, with one healthy donor and one patient per experiment, so that batch effects were minimized.

Concerning this clone: Its cognate antigen has yet to be identified. No per-base quality is available; no much larger clone lies one base away.

Sequenced input: central memory CD4+ T cells from blood. This receptor was obtained from a man between 25 and 39 years old in good health. The V and J genes are TRBV11-2 and TRBJ2-3, with 13 middle bases fitting TRBD2. The nucleotides read TGTGCCAGCAGCCCTCGGACTAGCGGGAGATTTGGCACAGATACGCAGTATTTT. Its coded protein is CASSPRTSGRFGTDTQYF.